One and the same sample provided the 25 T cell receptor beta chains below, sequenced in a study of T cells in localized non-small cell lung cancer. The assay was immunoSEQ multiplex PCR, and TCRdb's table has in-frame clones only and misses some. In the table there are tens of thousands of clones, 70% to 90% of which are singletons. Sequences were derived from PBMCs, sampled before any cancer treatment. Receptors originate from a woman aged 40-70 years with stage II squamous cell lung carcinoma.

This chain joins TRBV18 and TRBJ1-5; possible D gene TRBD1, 5 bases. The CDR3 spans 13 residues. With 6 bases removed from V and 0 bases from J, the gap between germline ends came to 6 bases. CDR1 is KGHSH, CDR2 LQKENI, per germline. CDR3 nucleotides: TGTGCCAGCTCCGACAGTAGCAATCAGCCCCAGCATTTT. Its translation is CASSDSSNQPQHF. Full variable domain (remainder filled in from reference TRBV18 and TRBJ1-5): NAGVMQNPRHLVRRRGQEARLRCSPMKGHSHVYWYRQLPEEGLKFMVYLQKENIIDESGMPKERFSAEFPKEGPSILRIQQVVRGDSAAYFCASSDSSNQPQHFGDGTRLSIL.

The chain has TRBV4-1 and TRBJ1-3, with a tentative D call TRBD1 (5 bases). V was cut by 2 bases and J by 4 bases, with 18 bases left in between. Germline-derived CDR1 and CDR2 are MGHRA and YSYEKL. This CDR3 has 17 residues. This CDR3 is CASSQNPGGSAGNTIYF. The CDR3 DNA reads as TGCGCCAGCAGCCAAAACCCGGGGGGGAGTGCAGGAAACACCATATATTTT.

CDR3 region: CASSGRGGRYEQYF. Here the CDR3 DNA reads TGTGCCAGCAGTGGACGAGGGGGCAGGTACGAGCAGTACTTC. This chain links TRBV6-1 with TRBJ2-5, with 7 bases that match TRBD1. The last part of the DNA fits TRBJ2-7 better; the J call may be wrong. The germline gives CDR1 MNHNS, CDR2 SASEGT. The CDR3 extends over 14 amino acids.

A word on this clone: Other nucleotide sequences in the sample specify the same CDR3. V usage is TRBV15 and J usage is TRBJ1-5; D unclear. Trimming took off 0 bases at V and 4 bases at J, with 10 bases between the two ends. The CDR3 length is 15 residues. Germline-derived CDR1 and CDR2 are LNHNV and YYDKDF (reference sequence). CDR3 in amino acids: CATSRDPGGNQPQHF. CDR3 DNA: TGTGCCACCAGCAGAGACCCGGGCGGGAATCAGCCCCAGCATTTT.

This clone has only a few counts. This chain joins TRBV29-1 and TRBJ1-1, with D maybe TRBD1 (6 bases). The CDR3 covers 13 residues. CDR1 and CDR2 from the germline V gene are SQVTM and ANQGSEA. CDR3 DNA sequence: TGCAGTGCCGTATGGGGGGGCGTCACTGAAGCTTTCTTT. This translates into CSAVWGGVTEAFF.

The chain combines TRBV2 with TRBJ2-5; 8 bases map to TRBD1. This CDR3 has 15 amino acids. Germline assignment: CDR1 SNHLY and CDR2 FYNNEI. V dropped 7 bases and J dropped 5; count of bases not matched to a gene: 12. The CDR3 here is CASNRGVGDGETQYF. The CDR3 nucleotides are TGTGCCAGCAACAGGGGGGTAGGCGATGGGGAGACCCAGTACTTC.

The J gene is TRBJ2-2, the V gene TRBV19; tentative D call: TRBD1 (7 bases). CDR1 is LNHDA and CDR2 is SQIVND in the germline V gene (reference sequence). The CDR3 is made up of 15 amino acids. Deletions cut 3 bases from V and 3 bases from J, with 11 bases between. The chain's CDR3 is CASSMSGGYTGELFF. For the CDR3, the DNA is TGTGCCAGTAGTATGTCAGGGGGGTACACCGGGGAGCTGTTTTTT.

The V and J genes are TRBV7-9 and TRBJ2-7, with TRBD1 matching 7 bases. CDR3 length: 14 residues. The V and J ends lost 1 base and 1 base, in that order; junction bases with no gene match: 1. From germline, CDR1 is SEHNR and CDR2 FQNEAQ (reference sequence). CDR3 protein: CASSLVQGSYEQYF. Here the CDR3 DNA reads TGTGCCAGCAGCTTAGTACAGGGGTCCTACGAGCAGTACTTC.

The rearrangement uses TRBV6-1 and TRBJ2-1, with D maybe TRBD1 (6 bases). Germline CDR1 reads MNHNS; CDR2 reads SASEGT. The V end lost 2 bases, the J end lost 8 bases, and 13 bases lay between the germline ends. CDR3 length: 14 residues. The CDR3 DNA reads as TGTGCCAGCAGTGAACAAGGCAGGGGCGATGAGCAGTTCTTC. Residues: CASSEQGRGDEQFF.

This clone was picked up one time. V gene TRBV11-2 combines with J gene TRBJ2-7; 8 bases align to TRBD1. CDR3 size: 14 residues. Germline CDR1 is SGHAT and CDR2 is FQNNGV. The junction had 11 bases not matched to a gene; V was cut back by 9 bases and J by 4 bases. Here the CDR3 reads CASSTGTGPYEQYF. In DNA form, the CDR3 reads TGTGCCAGTTCGACCGGGACAGGACCTTACGAGCAGTACTTC.

The chain employs TRBV9 and TRBJ2-1; 8 bases are a match to TRBD2. Germline lookup yields CDR1 SGDLS and CDR2 YYNGEE. The CDR3 spans 15 residues. V dropped 6 bases and J dropped 4; count of bases not matched to a gene: 9. CDR3 loop: CASTINSGAYNEQFF. The CDR3 coding sequence is TGTGCCAGCACCATAAATAGCGGGGCTTACAATGAGCAGTTCTTC.

This chain links TRBV5-4 with TRBJ1-3; D perhaps matches TRBD1 (6 bases). The V gene's germline CDR1 is SGHNT and CDR2 YYREEE (reference sequence). V was trimmed by 0 bases and J by 4 bases, leaving 11 bases between them. The CDR3 length is 15 residues. CDR3 sequence: CASSLEGDGGNTIYF. CDR3 sequence (DNA): TGTGCCAGCAGCTTGGAGGGGGACGGAGGAAACACCATATATTTT. Together with reference TRBV5-4 and TRBJ1-3, the CDR3 gives the full variable domain: ETGVTQSPTHLIKTRGQQVTLRCSSQSGHNTVSWYQQALGQGPQFIFQYYREEENGRGNFPPRFSGLQFPNYSSELNVNALELDDSALYLCASSLEGDGGNTIYFGEGSWLTVV.

The chain combines TRBV5-8 with TRBJ2-3; unclear D gene. This CDR3 comprises 16 residues. V was pared by 1 base and J by 2 bases, with 14 bases between. Per the germline V gene, CDR1 is SGHTS and CDR2 is YDEGEE. The DNA of the CDR3 is TGTGCCAGCAGCTTGATCCTGCGGAGAAACACAGATACGCAGTATTTT. This codes for CASSLILRRNTDTQYF.

This clone was detected once. This chain connects TRBV10-3 to TRBJ2-3; D gene ambiguous. The length of the CDR3 is 13 residues. Germline V gives CDR1 ENHRY, CDR2 SYGVKD. Between the trimmed V and J ends, which lost 2 bases and 1 base, there was a span of 4 bases. CDR3 region: CAISEQGTDTQYF. The CDR3 DNA is TGTGCCATCAGTGAGCAGGGCACAGATACGCAGTATTTT.

The chain links TRBV18 to TRBJ2-1; D not certain. From germline, CDR1 is KGHSH and CDR2 LQKENI. Deletions cut 4 bases from V and 9 bases from J, with 16 bases between. The CDR3 runs 14 residues. CDR3 loop: CASSQGPGVSEQFF. The CDR3 nucleotides are TGTGCCAGCTCACAAGGGCCCGGCGTCAGTGAGCAGTTCTTC.

The rearrangement joins TRBV30 to TRBJ2-1, with D maybe TRBD2 (5 bases). CDR3 length: 11 residues. V lost 0 bases to trimming and J lost 10 bases, with 7 bases between them. Germline V gene lookup returns CDR1 GTSNPN and CDR2 SVGIG (reference sequence). CDR3 region: CAWSVRGEQFF. The CDR3 DNA reads as TGTGCCTGGAGTGTACGAGGGGAGCAGTTCTTC.

The chain uses TRBV2 and TRBJ1-2; TRBD1 might be the D (6 bases). CDR3 length: 14 amino acids. CDR1 is SNHLY and CDR2 is FYNNEI in the germline V gene. With 5 bases removed from V and 3 bases from J, the gap between germline ends came to 13 bases. CDR3 bases: TGTGCCAGCAGTCCGAACAGGGTAGACTATGGCTACACCTTC. This gives the protein CASSPNRVDYGYTF.

The chain uses TRBV28 and TRBJ2-7, with 9 bases aligning to TRBD1. The CDR3 is 14 amino acids. Germline lookup yields CDR1 MDHEN and CDR2 SYDVKM. V dropped 7 bases and J dropped 4; count of bases not matched to a gene: 8. The CDR3, as DNA: TGTGCCAGCAAAAGGGGACAGGGCTTGTACGAGCAGTACTTC. It yields the protein CASKRGQGLYEQYF.

The V gene is TRBV28, the J gene TRBJ2-1; 11 bases are a match to TRBD2. The CDR3 totals 15 residues. V was pared by 5 bases and J by 5 bases, with 5 bases of the junction left unmatched. The germline V gene has CDR1 MDHEN and CDR2 SYDVKM. In DNA, the CDR3 is TGTGCCAGCAGTCCTCCGGGACTAGCGGACAATGAGCAGTTCTTC. Translating it yields CASSPPGLADNEQFF.

The V gene is TRBV4-2, the J gene TRBJ2-6; the D gene could be TRBD1 or TRBD2 (5 bases each). Germline V gene data show CDR1 as LGHNA and CDR2 as YNFKEQ. There are 15 residues in the CDR3. With 1 base removed from V and 2 bases from J, the gap between germline ends came to 6 bases. The CDR3 sequence is CASSQGGTGANVLTF. For the CDR3, the DNA is TGTGCCAGCAGCCAAGGGGGGACTGGGGCCAACGTCCTGACTTTC.

V usage is TRBV4-3 and J usage is TRBJ1-2; D not resolved. Trimming took off 3 bases at V and 4 bases at J, with 15 bases between the two ends. The CDR3 extends over 15 amino acids. Germline CDR1 is LGHNA and CDR2 is YSLEER. CDR3 residues: CASSQGTAKSYGYTF. DNA for the CDR3: TGCGCCAGCAGCCAGGGAACAGCTAAGAGCTATGGCTACACCTTC.

In DNA, the CDR3 is TGTGCCAGCAGCTTAGTCTCAGTCATGAACACTGAAGCTTTCTTT. Amino acid sequence: CASSLVSVMNTEAFF. J is TRBJ1-1 and V is TRBV7-9; no definite D call. Germline V gene data show CDR1 as SEHNR and CDR2 as FQNEAQ (reference sequence). The CDR3 contains 15 residues. The V and J ends lost 1 base and 0 bases respectively, with 9 bases between them.

This chain uses TRBV4-1 with TRBJ2-5, with TRBD2 matching over 8 bases. The V segment lost 4 bases and the J segment 2 bases; nucleotides outside the gene matches: 12. This CDR3 is 17 amino acids long. Germline V gene data show CDR1 as MGHRA and CDR2 as YSYEKL. CDR3 coding DNA: TGCGCCAGCAGCCCATCCTTCGGAACTAGCGGACAAGAGACCCAGTACTTC. This encodes CASSPSFGTSGQETQYF.

The chain carries TRBV29-1 and TRBJ2-5, with 7 nucleotides matching TRBD1. Per germline, CDR1 SQVTM and CDR2 ANQGSEA. This CDR3 spans 12 amino acids. V was pared by 5 bases and J by 2 bases, with 2 bases of the junction left unmatched. DNA for the CDR3: TGCAGCGTTCGACAGGGACAAGAGACCCAGTACTTC. It is translated as CSVRQGQETQYF.

The genes are TRBV11-2 and TRBJ1-1; D is perhaps TRBD1 (5 bases). V was clipped by 5 bases and J by 1 base, with 14 bases between them. Germline CDR1 is SGHAT and CDR2 is FQNNGV. The CDR3 spans 15 residues. The CDR3 is CASSPLDRTNTEAFF. In DNA, the CDR3 is TGTGCCAGCAGCCCCCTCGACAGAACGAACACTGAAGCTTTCTTT. Looking up the rest from reference TRBV11-2 and TRBJ1-1 gives the full variable domain: EAGVAQSPRYKIIEKRQSVAFWCNPISGHATLYWYQQILGQGPKLLIQFQNNGVVDDSQLPKDRFSAERLKGVDSTLKIQPAKLEDSAVYLCASSPLDRTNTEAFFGQGTRLTVV.